Listed below are T cell receptor beta chains from one sample, sequenced in a study of shared clonotypes between healthy human individuals. TCRdb keeps only in-frame clones here, not all; method: immunoSEQ multiplex PCR. In the table there are roughly 320,000 clones, around 87% of which are singletons. Specimen: memory CD8+ T cells sorted from blood. The source of these receptors is a man aged 18 to 29 in good health. Both conserved end residues are part of each CDR3. A D gene is named only where the DNA matches it firmly. Expanded clones get a size class; other rows say once, few or many, or leave the size out.

clone_size j_call v_call d_call cdr3_nt cdr3_aa
NA TRBJ2-3 TRBV29-1 NA TGCAGCGTCGGGTCCGGAGTTTCCACAGATACGCAGTATTTT CSVGSGVSTDTQYF
NA TRBJ2-1 TRBV6-5 NA TGTGCCAGCGAGCAGGGCGGGAAGCAGTTCTTC CASEQGGKQFF
NA TRBJ2-7 TRBV27 NA TGTGCCAGCAGTCCCGGGACCAACTACGAGCAGTACTTC CASSPGTNYEQYF
NA TRBJ2-3 TRBV29-1 TRBD2 TGCAGCGTCGTCATAGCGGGGATCACAGATACGCAGTATTTT CSVVIAGITDTQYF
NA TRBJ2-7 TRBV2 TRBD1 TGTGCCAGCAGTGAAAAGACAGGGGCCCCACAATGGGAGCAGTACTTC CASSEKTGAPQWEQYF
NA TRBJ1-6 TRBV5-1 TRBD1 TGCGCCAGCAGCCCGACCCCGACAGGGGGGGGGAATTCACCCCTCCACTTT CASSPTPTGGGNSPLHF
NA TRBJ2-7 TRBV7-9 TRBD2 TGTGCCAGCAGTTTCCCACTAGCGGGGGGGACCTACGAGCAGTACTTC CASSFPLAGGTYEQYF
once TRBJ2-7 TRBV9 NA TGTGCCAGCAGCCTTCGTGACGACTACGAGCAGTACTTC CASSLRDDYEQYF
few TRBJ2-7 TRBV28 NA TGTGCCAGCAGTTCACAGGGCCGACTCGGGGAGCAGTACTTC CASSSQGRLGEQYF
NA TRBJ2-7 TRBV7-6 NA TGTGCCAGCAGCCCAGAACAGGGTTATGATTCCTTGGCCTACGAGCAGTACTTC CASSPEQGYDSLAYEQYF
NA TRBJ2-1 TRBV10-1 NA TGCGCCAGCAGTGAGTACAGGTGGGATGAGCAGTTCTTC CASSEYRWDEQFF
NA TRBJ2-7 TRBV5-6 NA TGTGCCAGCACCCCCTGGGGACTCTCTCCTGTCGAGCAGTACTTC CASTPWGLSPVEQYF
NA TRBJ1-6 TRBV9 TRBD1 TGTGCCAGCAGCCTCCGGACAGGACCGTATAATTCACCCCTCCACTTT CASSLRTGPYNSPLHF
NA TRBJ2-7 TRBV14 NA TGTGCCAGCAGCCAAGTTCGGGGCCTGAGCTACGAGCAGTACTTC CASSQVRGLSYEQYF
NA TRBJ2-5 TRBV7-8 NA TGTGCCAGCAACCCGACCGTTTCCCTCCAAGAGACCCAGTACTTC CASNPTVSLQETQYF
many TRBJ2-7 TRBV7-9 TRBD1 TGTGCCAGCAGCTGGGGACAGGACGAGCAGTACTTC CASSWGQDEQYF
NA TRBJ2-7 TRBV15 TRBD1 TGTGCCACCAACACGGGGATTGACAGGGCGGACGAGCAGTACTTC CATNTGIDRADEQYF
NA TRBJ2-7 TRBV27 TRBD1 TGTGCCAGCGGGGACAGGGAGGTCTACGAGCAGTACTTC CASGDREVYEQYF
NA TRBJ2-3 TRBV28 NA TGTGCCAGCAGCGGGAGCACAGATACGCAGTATTTT CASSGSTDTQYF
once TRBJ1-5 TRBV27 NA TGTGCCAGCAGTTTATCGAGAAGGGGAGGGAGGCATCAGCCCCAGCATTTT CASSLSRRGGRHQPQHF
NA TRBJ2-7 TRBV4-1 TRBD1 TGCGCCAGCAGCACCGGGACAGGGGCGAGCGAGCAGTACTTC CASSTGTGASEQYF
once TRBJ2-7 TRBV7-6 TRBD1 TGTGCCAGCAGCCCCCGGGACAGGGCCCACGAGCAGTACTTC CASSPRDRAHEQYF
NA TRBJ2-3 TRBV19 NA TGTGCCAGTAGTACCCTTACAGATACGCAGTATTTT CASSTLTDTQYF
NA TRBJ2-7 TRBV9 TRBD2 TGTGCCAGCAGCCAGGGGACTAGCGGAACCTACGAGCAGTACTTC CASSQGTSGTYEQYF
NA TRBJ1-5 TRBV27 NA TGTGCCAGCAGTTCCCTTCCGAGCAATCAGCCCCAGCATTTT CASSSLPSNQPQHF